This TCR beta chain was found in a study of control samples from healthy donors and cancer patients (dated by TCRdb to the early 2020s). For this clone: The antigen it recognizes is unknown. No base quality values were provided; no much bigger clone lies one nucleotide off.

Library preparation used the immunoSEQ multiplex PCR assay. TCRdb took this table from immuneACCESS and kept in-frame rearrangements with V and J called. Such tables lack part of the clones; where checked against another copy, unresolved V genes explain under half of the gap, and the rest is unexplained. This sample gives 60,000 to 65,000 clones in total; 70% to 90% of them show up just once. Nearly 5.5% of the sample goes to the ten largest clones. CDR1 and CDR2 are read off the germline V gene (reference sequence) as GTSNPN and SVGIG. The V end loses 4 bases and the J end loses 6 bases, and a stretch of 13 bases separates them. From its cysteine to its phenylalanine, the CDR3 spans 12 amino acids. Only the CDR3 region is kept as DNA, spanning 36 bases read in frame from base 1.

Recombination joined TRBV30 with TRBJ2-7; a tentative D match to TRBD1 spans 7 bases. The receptor was isolated from a middle-aged man in good health. Source material: blood. The nucleotide sequence reads as follows: TGTGCCTGGAACCCAGGGGGGTCCGAGCAGTACTTC. Its translation is CAWNPGGSEQYF.